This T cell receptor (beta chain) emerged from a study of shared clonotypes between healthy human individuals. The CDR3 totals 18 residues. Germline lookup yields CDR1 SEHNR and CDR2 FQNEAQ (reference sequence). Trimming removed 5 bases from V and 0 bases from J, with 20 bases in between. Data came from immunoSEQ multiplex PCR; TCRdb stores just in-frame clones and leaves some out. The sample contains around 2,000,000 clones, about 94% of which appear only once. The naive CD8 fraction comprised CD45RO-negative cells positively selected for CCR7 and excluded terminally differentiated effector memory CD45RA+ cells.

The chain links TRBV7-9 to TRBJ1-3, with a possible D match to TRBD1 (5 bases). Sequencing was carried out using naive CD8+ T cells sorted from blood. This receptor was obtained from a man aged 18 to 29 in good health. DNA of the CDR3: TGTGCCAGCAGCCTTGGACACTCTCGAGACTCCTCTGGAAACACCATATATTTT. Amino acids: CASSLGHSRDSSGNTIYF.